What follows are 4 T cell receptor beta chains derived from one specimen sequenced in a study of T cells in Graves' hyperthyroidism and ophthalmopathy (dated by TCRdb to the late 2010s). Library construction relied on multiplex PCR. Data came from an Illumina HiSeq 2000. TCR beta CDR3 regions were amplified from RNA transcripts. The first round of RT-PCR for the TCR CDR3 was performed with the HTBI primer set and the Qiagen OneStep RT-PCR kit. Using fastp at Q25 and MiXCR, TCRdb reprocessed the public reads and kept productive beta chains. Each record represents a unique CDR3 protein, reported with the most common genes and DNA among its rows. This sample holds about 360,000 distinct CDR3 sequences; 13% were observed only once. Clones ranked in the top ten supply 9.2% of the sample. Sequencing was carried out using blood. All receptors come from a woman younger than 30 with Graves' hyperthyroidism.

CDR3 amino acids: CASSFLGLAGGPYEQYF. The CDR3 region has the DNA TGTGCCAGCAGTTTTTTGGGACTAGCGGGAGGGCCTTACGAGCAGTACTTC. The chain uses TRBV27 and TRBJ2-7, with 16 bases matching TRBD2. Unmatched junction bases numbered 6, after V lost 3 bases and J lost 4 bases. This CDR3 region has 17 residues. Germline lookup yields CDR1 MNHEY and CDR2 SMNVEV (reference sequence).

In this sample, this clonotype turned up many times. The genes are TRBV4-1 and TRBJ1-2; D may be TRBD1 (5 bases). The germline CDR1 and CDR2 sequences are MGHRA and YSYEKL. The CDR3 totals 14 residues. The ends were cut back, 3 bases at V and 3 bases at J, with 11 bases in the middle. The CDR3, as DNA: TGCGCCAGCAGCCACGCCGGGGGAGACTATGGCTACACCTTC. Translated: CASSHAGGDYGYTF.

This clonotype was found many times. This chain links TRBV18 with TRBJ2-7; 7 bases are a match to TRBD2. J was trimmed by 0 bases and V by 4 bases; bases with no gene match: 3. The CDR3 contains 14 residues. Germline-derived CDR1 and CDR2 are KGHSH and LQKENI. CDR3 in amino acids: CASSRGGSSYEQYF. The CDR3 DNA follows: TGTGCCAGCTCACGAGGCGGGAGCTCCTACGAGCAGTACTTC.

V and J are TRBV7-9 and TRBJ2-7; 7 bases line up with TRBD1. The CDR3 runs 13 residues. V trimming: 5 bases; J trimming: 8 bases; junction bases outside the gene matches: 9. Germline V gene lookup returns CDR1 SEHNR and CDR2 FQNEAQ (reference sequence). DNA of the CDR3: TGTGCCAGCAGCACCAACGACAGGGTACAGCAGTACTTC. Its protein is CASSTNDRVQQYF. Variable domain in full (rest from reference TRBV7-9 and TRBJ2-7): DTGVSQNPRHKITKRGQNVTFRCDPISEHNRLYWYRQTLGQGPEFLTYFQNEAQLEKSRLLSDRFSAERPKGSFSTLEIQRTEQGDSAMYLCASSTNDRVQQYFGPGTRLTVT.